The 2 T cell receptor beta chains below come from one sample, sequenced in a study of shared clonotypes between healthy human individuals. Generated by immunoSEQ multiplex PCR, the TCRdb table keeps only in-frame clones and is missing some. In the table there are more than 400,000 clones, about 72% of which are singletons. Sequencing used PBMCs. Every receptor here comes from a middle-aged woman in good health. Some clones in this sample may be carry-over from other donors' samples.

This clone was seen only a few times. The chain recombines TRBV5-1 with TRBJ1-1; D gene ambiguous. The CDR3 length is 14 residues. Germline V CDR1 and CDR2: SGHRS, YFSETQ. The V and J ends lost 1 base and 1 base respectively, with 8 bases between them. CDR3 sequence reads: CASSLRPENTEAFF. DNA of the CDR3: TGCGCCAGCAGCTTGAGGCCGGAGAACACTGAAGCTTTCTTT.

The gene calls are TRBV7-8 and TRBJ2-6; D gene ambiguous. This CDR3 is 16 amino acids long. Trimming shortened V by 5 bases and J by 4 bases, and 15 bases separated the two germline ends. Germline V gene data show CDR1 as SGHVS and CDR2 as FQNEAQ. The CDR3 loop is CASSGRAALGANVLTF. The CDR3 DNA is TGTGCCAGCAGCGGAAGGGCTGCTCTCGGGGCCAACGTCCTGACTTTC.